The clone carrying this T cell receptor (beta chain) was recorded a few times. The antigen is not known. These data come from a study of T cells in Graves' hyperthyroidism and ophthalmopathy. Study-level background: Prior to any treatment, at the point of initial diagnosis, peripheral blood was collected.

It was RNA transcripts that yielded the amplified TCR beta CDR3 regions. HTBI primers were employed in a first-round RT-PCR of the TCR CDR3. A single record per CDR3 protein comes from TCRdb applying MiXCR to the multiplex PCR reads. The profile shows under 400,000 distinct CDR3 sequences, approximately 13% of them singletons. The V end was cut by 10 bases, the J end by 0 bases, with 13 bases between. Germline V gene data show CDR1 as LNHDA and CDR2 as SQIVND (reference sequence). This CDR3 is 15 amino acids long. These patients, aged 18 to 65, had recently diagnosed hyperthyroidism lasting under 2 months. Study conclusions and caveats: Peripheral blood also featured most of the thyroid clonotypes expanded above 0.001.

The specimen was blood. The rearrangement joins TRBV19 to TRBJ1-6, with D perhaps TRBD1 (6 bases). The TCR was taken from a woman aged 18-30 years with Graves' hyperthyroidism. In DNA, the CDR3 is TGTGCCACCGCAACAGGGAGCTCCTATAATTCACCCCTCCACTTT. This sequence encodes CATATGSSYNSPLHF. Full variable domain (missing parts from reference TRBV19 and TRBJ1-6): DGGITQSPKYLFRKEGQNVTLSCEQNLNHDAMYWYRQDPGQGLRLIYYSQIVNDFQKGDIAEGYSVSREKKESFPLTVTSAQKNPTAFYLCATATGSSYNSPLHFGNGTRLTVT.